Below are 22 T cell receptor beta chains sequenced from a single sample in a study of T cell repertoires in cytomegalovirus infection. TCRdb re-analysed the reads in MiXCR, keeping a single row per CDR3 protein. The data show about 440,000 distinct CDR3 sequences, 31% seen once. Sequenced: PBMCs. The source of these receptors is a human donor in good health (CMV status not recorded). Some clones in this sample may be carry-over from other donors' samples.

This clonotype was seen only a few times. The chain uses TRBV4-1 and TRBJ2-5; D is undetermined. V was trimmed by 1 base and J by 4 bases, leaving 7 bases between them. The CDR3 sequence is 13 residues long. Germline lookup yields CDR1 MGHRA and CDR2 YSYEKL. Here the CDR3 reads CASSQGVLETQYF. In nucleotides, the CDR3 is TGCGCCAGCAGCCAAGGAGTCCTAGAGACCCAGTACTTC.

J is TRBJ1-4 and V is TRBV4-2, with TRBD1 as a possible D gene (5 bases). V shed 1 base and J shed 7 bases, with 22 bases lying between them. The CDR3 runs to 18 residues. CDR1 LGHNA and CDR2 YNFKEQ come from the germline V gene. The CDR3 is CASSQGQRGSGPTEKLFF. In DNA form, the CDR3 reads TGTGCCAGCAGCCAAGGCCAACGTGGGTCAGGGCCCACTGAAAAACTGTTTTTT.

This clonotype turned up a few times. The chain links TRBV15 to TRBJ2-3; 10 nucleotides match TRBD2. Germline V gives CDR1 LNHNV, CDR2 YYDKDF (reference sequence). The CDR3 is 19 residues long. V was pared by 0 bases and J by 5 bases, with 14 bases of the junction left unmatched. The CDR3 sequence: CATSRDHQRGGVAGDTQYF. DNA of the CDR3: TGTGCCACCAGCAGAGATCACCAGCGGGGGGGCGTTGCCGGAGATACGCAGTATTTT.

This clonotype was seen more than once but under ten times. The CDR3 sequence: CASSLDRPCYGYTF. CDR3 nucleotide sequence: TGTGCCAGCAGCCTGGACAGGCCGTGCTATGGCTACACCTTC. The J gene is TRBJ1-2, the V gene TRBV6-4, with TRBD1 identical over 7 bases. Germline V gene data show CDR1 as MRHNA and CDR2 as SNTAGT. V lost 6 bases, J lost 4 bases, and 8 bases stayed unmatched. CDR3 length: 14 amino acids.

The genes are TRBV24-1 and TRBJ1-2; no definite D call. V was shortened by 8 bases and J by 0 bases, with 12 bases between the two germline ends. The V gene's germline CDR1 is KGHDR and CDR2 SFDVKD. The CDR3 has 14 amino acids. This chain's CDR3 is CATMRSGTNYGYTF. CDR3 bases: TGTGCCACCATGCGGTCAGGAACTAACTATGGCTACACCTTC.

In its sample, this clonotype was seen many times. V usage is TRBV7-6 and J usage is TRBJ2-3; TRBD1 matches at 7 bases. This CDR3 comprises 15 residues. Germline CDR1 is SGHVS and CDR2 is FNYEAQ. V trimming: 5 bases; J trimming: 5 bases; junction bases outside the gene matches: 10. The CDR3 here is CASSPVGQRRDTQYF. Written as DNA, the CDR3 is TGTGCCAGCAGCCCCGTGGGACAGAGGCGAGATACGCAGTATTTT.

The V call is TRBV13, the J call TRBJ1-1; TRBD1 might be the D (6 bases). V was clipped by 5 bases and J by 4 bases, with 17 bases between them. The CDR3 is 15 amino acids. CDR1 is PRHDT, CDR2 FYEKMQ, per germline (reference sequence). CDR3 in DNA: TGTGCCAGCAGCACCTCTCCGAGGGGGTCCACTGAAGCTTTCTTT. This sequence encodes CASSTSPRGSTEAFF.

A few counts support this clonotype. The CDR3 sequence: CASSIIRGSRSSTEAFF. The DNA of the CDR3 is TGTGCCAGTAGTATTATTAGGGGTAGTCGGAGCTCGACTGAAGCTTTCTTT. The chain has TRBV19 and TRBJ1-1; tentative D call: TRBD1 (5 bases). The CDR3 is 17 residues long. V was clipped by 3 bases and J by 5 bases, with 22 bases between them. Germline V lookup: CDR1 LNHDA, CDR2 SQIVND (reference sequence).

The chain combines TRBV19 with TRBJ2-2; TRBD1 aligns across 10 bases. Trimming removed 7 bases from V and 5 bases from J; junction bases left unmatched: 10. Germline V gene lookup returns CDR1 LNHDA and CDR2 SQIVND (reference sequence). The CDR3 is 16 residues long. CDR3 DNA sequence: TGTGCCAGTATTAGGATAGGGACAGGGGTAACCGGGGAGCTGTTTTTT. It encodes CASIRIGTGVTGELFF.

As concerns this clonotype: A read error may produce the germline difference seen at one junction end. The chain uses TRBV6-4 and TRBJ2-1, with TRBD2 matching 11 bases. CDR1 MRHNA and CDR2 SNTAGT come from the germline V gene. The CDR3 loop spans 15 amino acids. The CDR3 DNA follows: TGTGCCAGCAGTGAGCTAGCGGGGGGTCTTAGTGAGAAGTTCTTC. Amino acids: CASSELAGGLSEKFF.

The chain employs TRBV18 and TRBJ1-5; D not resolved. There are 17 residues in the CDR3. CDR1 and CDR2 (germline): KGHSH, LQKENI. Deletions cut 2 bases from V and 1 base from J, with 15 bases between. CDR3 sequence reads: CASSPVGSSGSNQPQHF. CDR3 nucleotide sequence: TGTGCCAGCTCACCAGTGGGGTCGTCGGGGAGCAATCAGCCCCAGCATTTT.

This clonotype was observed at least ten times. The V call is TRBV7-8, the J call TRBJ2-3; the D call may be TRBD1 or TRBD2 (7 bases each). There are 17 residues in the CDR3. Germline V lookup: CDR1 SGHVS, CDR2 FQNEAQ. Between the trimmed V and J ends, which lost 4 bases and 3 bases, there was a span of 20 bases. The CDR3 here is CASSYRQGAGGTDTQYF. CDR3 bases: TGTGCCAGCAGCTATCGACAGGGCGCCGGGGGGACAGATACGCAGTATTTT. Variable domain in full (rest from reference TRBV7-8 and TRBJ2-3): GAGVSQSPRYKVAKRGQDVALRCDPISGHVSLFWYQQALGQGPEFLTYFQNEAQLDKSGLPSDRFFAERPEGSVSTLKIQRTQQEDSAVYLCASSYRQGAGGTDTQYFGPGTRLTVL.

This clonotype was seen at least ten times. J is TRBJ2-7 and V is TRBV7-2; the D is unclear. Germline CDR1 reads SGHTA; CDR2 reads FQGNSA. V lost 6 bases and J 2 bases, leaving 14 bases between the germline ends. CDR3 size: 14 residues. CDR3 residues: CASRPSAAPYEQYF. The CDR3 DNA reads TGTGCCAGCAGACCGTCGGCGGCCCCCTACGAGCAGTACTTC.

This clonotype was seen only a few times. As DNA, the CDR3 is TGTGCCAGCCGAATTGGACAGGGGGCATCTTACGAGCAGTACTTC. It encodes CASRIGQGASYEQYF. J is TRBJ2-7 and V is TRBV12-3 or TRBV12-4, with 11 bases aligning to TRBD1. CDR3 length: 15 residues. V shed 8 bases and J 4 bases; nucleotides not matched to a gene: 10.

Of note for this clonotype: This CDR3 is missing its conserved last phenylalanine or tryptophan, likely due to a read error. V gene TRBV5-1 combines with J gene TRBJ1-5; 9 nucleotides agree with TRBD1. The CDR3 has 15 amino acids. Germline V gene data show CDR1 as SGHRS and CDR2 as YFSETQ. Trimming cost V 0 bases and J 6 bases; bases outside gene matches: 4. In nucleotides, the CDR3 is TGCGCCAGCAGCTTGGACAGGGGGCTGGGTCAGCCCCAGCATTTG. It translates to CASSLDRGLGQPQHL.

The chain combines TRBV15 with TRBJ2-7; a weak D match, TRBD1 (6 bases). The germline V and J ends were trimmed by 4 bases and 1 base, with 11 bases remaining between them. Germline loops: CDR1 LNHNV, CDR2 YYDKDF (reference sequence). The CDR3 runs to 14 residues. The CDR3 here is CATSNRQDSYEQYF. The CDR3, as DNA: TGTGCCACCAGCAACCGACAGGATTCCTACGAGCAGTACTTC.

This clonotype was detected only a few times. The chain combines TRBV6-1 with TRBJ1-6, with 8 bases identical to TRBD1. CDR3 length: 14 residues. Germline CDR1 MNHNS, CDR2 SASEGT. V gave up 2 bases and J gave up 10 bases; unmatched junction bases: 4. The CDR3 is CASSEWAGGSPLHF. As DNA, the CDR3 is TGTGCCAGCAGTGAATGGGCAGGGGGCTCACCCCTCCACTTT.

This clonotype was counted ten times or more. CDR3 DNA: TGTGCCAGCAGCCCCCGGGTGGGGATGACAGCCTACGAGCAGTACTTC. Translation: CASSPRVGMTAYEQYF. The chain has TRBV7-3 and TRBJ2-7, with a tentative D call TRBD1 (5 bases). The CDR3 has 16 residues. V was shortened by 5 bases and J by 2 bases, with 19 bases between the two germline ends. The germline V gene has CDR1 SGHTA and CDR2 FQGTGA.

This chain links TRBV5-4 with TRBJ2-7; D could derive from TRBD1 or TRBD2 (9 bases each). From germline, CDR1 is SGHNT and CDR2 YYREEE (reference sequence). V shed 3 bases and J shed 1 base, with 23 bases lying between them. This CDR3 contains 18 residues. CDR3 protein: CASSSGQGLAGRSYEQYF. The DNA of the CDR3 is TGTGCCAGCAGCTCGGGACAGGGCCTAGCGGGGCGTTCCTACGAGCAGTACTTC.

The gene calls are TRBV2 and TRBJ1-3, with TRBD1 as a possible D gene (6 bases). Per germline, CDR1 SNHLY and CDR2 FYNNEI. Trimming removed 2 bases from V and 1 base from J, with 9 bases in between. This CDR3 has 15 amino acids. The CDR3 DNA reads TGTGCCAGCAGTGAACAGGGGATGTCTGGAAACACCATATATTTT. Its translation is CASSEQGMSGNTIYF.

This clonotype was counted at least ten times. The chain carries TRBV6-1 and TRBJ1-2, with D possibly matching TRBD1 (5 bases). The CDR3 covers 13 residues. V was shortened by 6 bases and J by 6 bases, with 14 bases between the two germline ends. CDR1 MNHNS and CDR2 SASEGT come from the germline V gene. This chain's CDR3 is CASRVPGEDGYTF. The CDR3 region has the DNA TGTGCCAGCAGAGTCCCGGGGGAAGATGGCTACACCTTC.

The J gene is TRBJ1-2, the V gene TRBV6-5, with D possibly being TRBD1 (6 bases). Trimming took 2 bases from V and 4 from J, leaving 11 bases between them. The V gene's germline CDR1 is MNHEY and CDR2 SVGAGI. CDR3 size: 14 residues. The CDR3 spells CASSYGQSGYGYTF. The CDR3 nucleotides are TGTGCCAGCAGTTACGGACAGTCGGGCTATGGCTACACCTTC.